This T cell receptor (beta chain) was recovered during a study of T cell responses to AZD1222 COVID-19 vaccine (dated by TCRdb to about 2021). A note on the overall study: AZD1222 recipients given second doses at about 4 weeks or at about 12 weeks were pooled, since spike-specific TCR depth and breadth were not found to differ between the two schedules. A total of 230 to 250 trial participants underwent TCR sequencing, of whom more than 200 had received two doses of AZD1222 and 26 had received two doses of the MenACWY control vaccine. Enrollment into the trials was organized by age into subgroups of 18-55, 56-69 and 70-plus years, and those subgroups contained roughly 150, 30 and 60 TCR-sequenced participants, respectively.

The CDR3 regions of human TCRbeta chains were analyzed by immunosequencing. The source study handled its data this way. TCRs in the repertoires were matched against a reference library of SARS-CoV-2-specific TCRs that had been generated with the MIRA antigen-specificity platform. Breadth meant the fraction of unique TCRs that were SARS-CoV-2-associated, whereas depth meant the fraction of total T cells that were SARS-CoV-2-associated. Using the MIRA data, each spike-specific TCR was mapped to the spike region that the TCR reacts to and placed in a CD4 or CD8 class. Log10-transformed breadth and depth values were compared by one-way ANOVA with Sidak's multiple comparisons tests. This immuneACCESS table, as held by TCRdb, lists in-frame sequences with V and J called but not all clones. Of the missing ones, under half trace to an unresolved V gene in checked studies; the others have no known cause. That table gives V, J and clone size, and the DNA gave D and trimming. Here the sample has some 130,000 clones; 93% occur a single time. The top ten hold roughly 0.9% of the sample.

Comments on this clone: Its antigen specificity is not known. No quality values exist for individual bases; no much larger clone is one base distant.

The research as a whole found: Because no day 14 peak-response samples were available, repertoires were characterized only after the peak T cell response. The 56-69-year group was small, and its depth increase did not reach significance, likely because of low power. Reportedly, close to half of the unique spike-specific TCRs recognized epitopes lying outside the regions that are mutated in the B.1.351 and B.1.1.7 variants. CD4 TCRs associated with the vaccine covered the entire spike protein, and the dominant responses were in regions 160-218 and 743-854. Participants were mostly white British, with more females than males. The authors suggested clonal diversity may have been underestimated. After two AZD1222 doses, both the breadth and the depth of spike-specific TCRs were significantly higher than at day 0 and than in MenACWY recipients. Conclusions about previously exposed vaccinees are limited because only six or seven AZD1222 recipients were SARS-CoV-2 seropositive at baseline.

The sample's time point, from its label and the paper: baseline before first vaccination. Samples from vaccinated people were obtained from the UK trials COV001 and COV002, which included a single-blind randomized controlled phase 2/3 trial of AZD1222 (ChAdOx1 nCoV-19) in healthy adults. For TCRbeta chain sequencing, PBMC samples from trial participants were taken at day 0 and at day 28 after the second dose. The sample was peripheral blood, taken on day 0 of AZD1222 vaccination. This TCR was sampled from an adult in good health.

The DNA reads as follows: TGTGCCTGGAGTCGACAGAATCAGCCCCAGCATTTT. Translated, it gives CAWSRQNQPQHF. The rearranged chain carries TRBV30 and TRBJ1-5; the D segment could be TRBD1, given 5 matching bases. The CDR1 and CDR2 encoded by the germline V gene (reference sequence) are GTSNPN and SVGIG. The CDR3 measures 12 amino acids from cysteine to phenylalanine. Only the CDR3 DNA stays, 36 bases, in frame from base 1. Trimming removed 2 bases from V and 4 bases from J, leaving 6 bases between the germline ends.